This paragraph reports one T cell receptor (beta chain). Its specificity is not known. This record comes from a study of early T cells in non-severe SARS-CoV-2 infection. Looking at the study overall: Sequencing was performed on bulk RNA from unsorted whole blood, leaving chains unpaired.

The CDR3 is 16 amino acids. V was pared by 3 bases and J by 2 bases, with 9 bases of the junction left unmatched. Per germline, CDR1 SGHTA and CDR2 FQGTGA. The library protocol tagged individual cDNA molecules with unique molecular identifiers. TCRdb re-analysed the 5' RACE reads in MiXCR, keeping a single row per CDR3 protein. In the table there are about 71,000 distinct CDR3 sequences, approximately 15% of which are singletons. Broader study findings: Lookups in VDJdb leaned toward anti-spike CD8 responses and missed private and CD4 specificities.

Sequenced material: whole blood. The chain couples TRBV7-3 to TRBJ2-5; 7 bases align to TRBD1. This receptor was taken from an adult who was a healthcare worker with PCR-confirmed SARS-CoV-2 infection or an uninfected control (not recorded which). The CDR3 DNA sequence: TGTGCCAGCAGCTTTGACAGGGCGTTTGTGCAAGAGACCCAGTACTTC. Translated, it gives CASSFDRAFVQETQYF.